Each of the 8 T cell receptor beta chains below was sequenced from the same sample in a study of blood T cell repertoires in COVID-19. Sequenced by immunoSEQ multiplex PCR; TCRdb stores in-frame clones only, minus some. In the table there are just under 350,000 clones, about 89% of which are singletons. The sample comprised peripheral blood. These receptors all stem from a woman aged 45-65 years with COVID-19, enrolled during active disease.

The V call is TRBV7-9, the J call TRBJ2-6; possibly TRBD1 for D (5 bases). Looked up from germline, CDR1 is SEHNR and CDR2 is FQNEAQ (reference sequence). This CDR3 is built from 18 residues. V was trimmed by 5 bases and J by 6 bases, leaving 23 bases between them. CDR3 bases: TGTGCCAGCAGCCCTAGATTAGGGGCCCGGAGAGAGGCCAACGTCCTGACTTTC. Its translation is CASSPRLGARREANVLTF.

V usage is TRBV15 and J usage is TRBJ2-3; D is perhaps TRBD1 (5 bases). The CDR3 loop spans 14 amino acids. Trimming took off 5 bases at V and 3 bases at J, with 12 bases between the two ends. Germline CDR1 LNHNV, CDR2 YYDKDF (reference sequence). CDR3 region: CATSGPRQTDTQYF. The CDR3 bases are TGTGCCACCAGCGGGCCGCGACAGACAGATACGCAGTATTTT.

V and J are TRBV29-1 and TRBJ2-1; a weak D match, TRBD2 (6 bases). Germline values: CDR1 SQVTM, CDR2 ANQGSEA. Trimming shortened V by 7 bases and J by 6 bases, and 22 bases separated the two germline ends. The CDR3 runs to 15 residues. CDR3: CSETSPALGGNEQFF. CDR3 in DNA: TGCAGCGAGACTAGTCCCGCCCTTGGGGGCAATGAGCAGTTCTTC.

This chain uses TRBV7-2 with TRBJ1-4; TRBD1 might be the D (6 bases). The germline V gene has CDR1 SGHTA and CDR2 FQGNSA. This CDR3 comprises 13 residues. V was clipped by 4 bases and J by 8 bases, with 11 bases between them. The DNA of the CDR3 is TGTGCCAGCAGCTCCCAGACAGGCGAAAAACTGTTTTTT. It is translated as CASSSQTGEKLFF.

There are a few counts of this clone. This chain joins TRBV11-2 and TRBJ2-7, with 7 bases lining up with TRBD1. This CDR3 has 16 amino acids. The V segment lost 3 bases and the J segment 3 bases; nucleotides outside the gene matches: 11. The V gene's germline CDR1 is SGHAT and CDR2 FQNNGV. The CDR3 loop is CASSFRPTGAGYEQYF. The DNA of the CDR3 is TGTGCCAGCAGCTTTCGTCCCACAGGGGCCGGCTACGAGCAGTACTTC.

Notes on this clone: A read error may account for a junction end that differs from germline. This chain connects TRBV6-2 or TRBV6-3 to TRBJ2-5; 8 bases line up with TRBD2. This CDR3 comprises 15 residues. Germline V CDR1 and CDR2: MNHEY, SVGEGT. For the CDR3, the DNA is TGTGCCAGCAGCCAGGGACTAGGACTCCGAGAGGCCCAGTACTTC. Translated, it gives CASSQGLGLREAQYF.

The V call is TRBV2, the J call TRBJ2-1; TRBD2 matches at 9 bases. Germline assignment: CDR1 SNHLY and CDR2 FYNNEI. J was trimmed by 3 bases and V by 8 bases; bases with no gene match: 5. The CDR3 covers 14 residues. CDR3: CASGVLAGYNEQFF. CDR3 in DNA: TGTGCCAGCGGGGTACTAGCGGGCTACAATGAGCAGTTCTTC.

This clone came up once. V is TRBV23-1 and J is TRBJ2-5, with D possibly TRBD1 on 6 matching bases. TRBV23-1 is an open reading frame whose function is uncertain. V was cut by 1 base and J by 5 bases, with 20 bases left in between. This CDR3 has 17 residues. CDR3 in DNA: TGCGCCAGCAGTCAATTGACGAGAGGGGTAAGGGGGGAGACCCAGTACTTC. Translating gives CASSQLTRGVRGETQYF.